The 8 T cell receptor beta chains listed next were all sequenced from one sample in a study of cytomegalovirus exposure and HLA in healthy donors. Primers included in the PCR were 60 Vbeta and 13 Jbeta primers. This table comes from immunoSEQ multiplex PCR, and its TCRdb copy is limited to in-frame clones, with some not included. The repertoire holds 80,000 to 95,000 clones, roughly 79% seen once, with around 1.8% in the top ten. Input material: PBMCs. The receptors derive from a woman in her thirties in good health and CMV-seronegative.

The chain employs TRBV5-4 and TRBJ1-4, with D tentatively TRBD1 (5 bases). Germline V gives CDR1 SGHNT, CDR2 YYREEE (reference sequence). This CDR3 has 16 residues. V gave up 0 bases and J gave up 8 bases, with 17 bases separating them. In DNA, the CDR3 is TGTGCCAGCAGCTTGGGTCATGGCCAGGGTGGCGAAAAACTGTTTTTT. Protein sequence: CASSLGHGQGGEKLFF.

The rearrangement links TRBV4-2 to TRBJ1-1, with TRBD1 matching 8 bases. The germline V gene encodes CDR1 LGHNA and CDR2 YNFKEQ. There are 16 residues in the CDR3. Losses at the gene ends were 0 bases for V and 0 bases for J; bases not matched to a gene: 3. This CDR3 is CASSQEGTGVNTEAFF. CDR3 nucleotide sequence: TGTGCCAGCAGCCAAGAAGGGACAGGAGTGAACACTGAAGCTTTCTTT.

The sample holds one count of this clone. This chain uses TRBV6-5 with TRBJ2-7; 11 bases are shared with TRBD1. The CDR3 contains 15 residues. Germline V CDR1 and CDR2: MNHEY, SVGAGI. The ends lost 5 bases at V and 2 bases at J; junction bases unmatched: 5. The CDR3 DNA follows: TGTGCCAGCAGTACCCCGGGACAGGGGGCCTACGAGCAGTACTTC. It encodes CASSTPGQGAYEQYF.

The gene calls are TRBV28 and TRBJ1-2; the D gene is possibly TRBD1 (5 bases). Germline V gene sequence: CDR1 MDHEN, CDR2 SYDVKM. The CDR3 is 16 residues long. Trimming removed 8 bases from V and 6 bases from J, with 25 bases in between. CDR3 sequence (DNA): TGTGCCAGCTGTGCCACGCCGGGACTGAATCTTAATGGCTACACCTTC. It translates to CASCATPGLNLNGYTF.

This clone was picked up one time. The chain links TRBV6-5 to TRBJ2-3, with TRBD1 matching over 7 bases. Germline values: CDR1 MNHEY, CDR2 SVGAGI. The CDR3 covers 15 residues. V was pared by 4 bases and J by 2 bases, with 6 bases of the junction left unmatched. The CDR3 spells CASSFRQGATDTQYF. The CDR3 DNA follows: TGTGCCAGCAGTTTCCGACAGGGTGCCACAGATACGCAGTATTTT.

This chain uses TRBV5-1 with TRBJ2-7; 11 bases align to TRBD1. The germline gives CDR1 SGHRS, CDR2 YFSETQ. There are 16 residues in the CDR3. The V gene end was trimmed by 0 bases and the J gene end by 0 bases; junction bases not matched to a gene: 2. CDR3 nucleotide sequence: TGCGCCAGCAGCTTGGGGACAGGGGGCGCCTCCTACGAGCAGTACTTC. It specifies CASSLGTGGASYEQYF.

The chain carries TRBV6-1 and TRBJ2-1, with 8 positions matching TRBD1. Trimming at V came to 0 bases and at J to 4 bases, leaving 2 bases not matched to a gene. The CDR3 has 15 residues. The germline CDR1 and CDR2 sequences are MNHNS and SASEGT. In DNA, the CDR3 is TGTGCCAGCAGTGAAGCTAGGACAGGGTACAATGAGCAGTTCTTC. It codes for CASSEARTGYNEQFF.

CDR3 protein: CASSDEYSRSPMNTEAFF. CDR3 DNA: TGTGCCAGCAGTGACGAGTACAGCCGAAGCCCCATGAACACTGAAGCTTTCTTT. J is TRBJ1-1 and V is TRBV6-4; D remains ambiguous. Germline lookup yields CDR1 MRHNA and CDR2 SNTAGT. Trimming shortened V by 2 bases and J by 0 bases, and 19 bases separated the two germline ends. The CDR3 loop spans 18 amino acids.